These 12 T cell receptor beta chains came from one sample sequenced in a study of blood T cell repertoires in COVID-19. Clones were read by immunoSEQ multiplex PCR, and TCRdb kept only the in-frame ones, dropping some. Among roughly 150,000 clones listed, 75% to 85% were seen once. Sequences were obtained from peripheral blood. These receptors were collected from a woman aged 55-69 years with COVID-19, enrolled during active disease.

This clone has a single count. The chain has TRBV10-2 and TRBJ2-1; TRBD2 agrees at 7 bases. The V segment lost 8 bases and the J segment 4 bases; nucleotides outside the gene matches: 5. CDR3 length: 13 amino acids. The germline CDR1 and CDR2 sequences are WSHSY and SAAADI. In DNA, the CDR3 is TGCGCCAGCCAGGGACTACCATACAATGAGCAGTTCTTC. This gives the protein CASQGLPYNEQFF.

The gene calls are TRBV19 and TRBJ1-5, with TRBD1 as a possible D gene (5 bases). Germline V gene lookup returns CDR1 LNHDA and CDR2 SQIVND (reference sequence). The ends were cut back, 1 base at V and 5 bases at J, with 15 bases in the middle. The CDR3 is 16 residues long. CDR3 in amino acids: CASSIVGRGGYQPQHF. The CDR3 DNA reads TGTGCCAGTAGTATAGTAGGGAGGGGCGGGTATCAGCCCCAGCATTTT.

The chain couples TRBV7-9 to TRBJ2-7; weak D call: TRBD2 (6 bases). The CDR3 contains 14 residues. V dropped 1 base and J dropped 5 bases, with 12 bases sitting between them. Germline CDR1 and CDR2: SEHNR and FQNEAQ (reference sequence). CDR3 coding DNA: TGTGCCAGCAGCTTAGGGGGAGGTAGCGACGAGCAGTACTTC. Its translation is CASSLGGGSDEQYF.

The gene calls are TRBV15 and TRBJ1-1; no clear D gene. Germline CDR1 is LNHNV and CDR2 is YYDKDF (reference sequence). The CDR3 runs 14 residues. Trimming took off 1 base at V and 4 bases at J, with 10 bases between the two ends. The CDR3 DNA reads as TGTGCCACCAGCAGAGTTCCTCCCGGCACTGAAGCTTTCTTT. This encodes CATSRVPPGTEAFF.

CDR3 residues: CASDASRAGGGEELFF. The DNA of the CDR3 is TGTGCCAGCGATGCGAGTCGAGCGGGGGGAGGGGAGGAGCTGTTTTTT. This sequence joins TRBV25-1 and TRBJ2-2, with TRBD2 matching 9 bases. This CDR3 is built from 16 residues. After removal of 8 bases from V and 10 bases from J, the junction contained 17 bases not matched to a gene. Germline V gene lookup returns CDR1 MGHDK and CDR2 SYGVNS.

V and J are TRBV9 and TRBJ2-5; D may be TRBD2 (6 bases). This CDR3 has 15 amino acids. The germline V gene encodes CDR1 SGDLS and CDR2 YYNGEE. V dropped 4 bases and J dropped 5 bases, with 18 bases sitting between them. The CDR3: CASSRRWVADETQYF. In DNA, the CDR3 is TGTGCCAGCAGCCGACGTTGGGTAGCGGATGAGACCCAGTACTTC.

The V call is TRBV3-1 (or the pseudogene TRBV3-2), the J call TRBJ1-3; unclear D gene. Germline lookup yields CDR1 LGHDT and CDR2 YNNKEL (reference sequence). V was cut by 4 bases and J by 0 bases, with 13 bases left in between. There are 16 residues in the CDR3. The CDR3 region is CASSRELRLSGNTIYF. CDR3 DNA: TGTGCCAGCAGCCGGGAGCTCCGGCTCTCTGGAAACACCATATATTTT.

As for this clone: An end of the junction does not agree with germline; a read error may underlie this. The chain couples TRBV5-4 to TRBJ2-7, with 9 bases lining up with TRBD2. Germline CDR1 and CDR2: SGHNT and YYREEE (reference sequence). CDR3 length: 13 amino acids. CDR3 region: CASSLEASGMRIF. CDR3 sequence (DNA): TGTGCCAGCAGCTTGGAGGCTAGCGGGATGAGAATCTTC.

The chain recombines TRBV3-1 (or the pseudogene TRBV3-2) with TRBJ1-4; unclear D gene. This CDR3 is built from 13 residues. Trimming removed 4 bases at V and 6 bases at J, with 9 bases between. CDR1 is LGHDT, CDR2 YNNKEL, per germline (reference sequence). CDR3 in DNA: TGTGCCAGCAGCCCAGGCGCCTATGAAAAACTGTTTTTT. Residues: CASSPGAYEKLFF.

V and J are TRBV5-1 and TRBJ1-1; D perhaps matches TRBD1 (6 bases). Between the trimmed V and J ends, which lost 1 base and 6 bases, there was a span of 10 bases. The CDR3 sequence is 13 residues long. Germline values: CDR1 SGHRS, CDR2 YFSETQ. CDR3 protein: CASSLRPGAEAFF. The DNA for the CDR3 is TGCGCCAGCAGCTTGAGACCAGGGGCTGAAGCTTTCTTT.

DNA of the CDR3: TGTGCCAGCAGCCCCGACGGAGAGCTTGACTACGAGCAGTACGTC. Translating it yields CASSPDGELDYEQYV. The chain employs TRBV11-3 and TRBJ2-7; D call uncertain. Per the germline V gene, CDR1 is SGHNT and CDR2 is YENEEA. V dropped 5 bases and J dropped 3 bases, with 17 bases sitting between them. The CDR3 totals 15 residues.

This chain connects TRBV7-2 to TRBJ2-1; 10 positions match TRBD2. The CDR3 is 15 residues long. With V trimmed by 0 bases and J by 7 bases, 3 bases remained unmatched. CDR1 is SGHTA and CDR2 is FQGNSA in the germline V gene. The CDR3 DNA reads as TGTGCCAGCAGCTTAGCGGCTAGCGGGAGAAATGAGCAGTTCTTC. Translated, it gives CASSLAASGRNEQFF.